This T cell receptor (beta chain) was sequenced in a study of T cells after yellow fever vaccination. Overall study results and limits: Subsequent booster samples again held most clones from primary vaccination (roughly 96% CD4, roughly 90% CD8). Though weaker, the secondary response peaked faster, on day 5 versus 15. The CD4 compartment and the CD8 compartment contained a small share of clonotypes in common.

TCRdb redid the calling of the 5' RACE reads with MiXCR, one entry per CDR3 protein. The sample contains under 200,000 distinct CDR3 sequences, more than 5.5% of which appear only once. This clonotype turned up a few times. Its antigen is still unknown. V lost 0 bases and J lost 4, with 14 bases in between. In germline, CDR1 is LGHNA, CDR2 YNFKEQ. The CDR3 extends over 16 amino acids. The rearrangement links TRBV4-2 to TRBJ2-3; D ambiguous. Source: CD4+ T cells sorted from PBMCs, taken less than 6 days after the first yellow fever vaccination. This TCR was recovered from a man younger than 35 who received the YFV17D yellow fever vaccine. Written as DNA, the CDR3 is TGTGCCAGCAGCCAAGAAGTGGATCCCGGATCAGATACGCAGTATTTT. The encoded protein is CASSQEVDPGSDTQYF.